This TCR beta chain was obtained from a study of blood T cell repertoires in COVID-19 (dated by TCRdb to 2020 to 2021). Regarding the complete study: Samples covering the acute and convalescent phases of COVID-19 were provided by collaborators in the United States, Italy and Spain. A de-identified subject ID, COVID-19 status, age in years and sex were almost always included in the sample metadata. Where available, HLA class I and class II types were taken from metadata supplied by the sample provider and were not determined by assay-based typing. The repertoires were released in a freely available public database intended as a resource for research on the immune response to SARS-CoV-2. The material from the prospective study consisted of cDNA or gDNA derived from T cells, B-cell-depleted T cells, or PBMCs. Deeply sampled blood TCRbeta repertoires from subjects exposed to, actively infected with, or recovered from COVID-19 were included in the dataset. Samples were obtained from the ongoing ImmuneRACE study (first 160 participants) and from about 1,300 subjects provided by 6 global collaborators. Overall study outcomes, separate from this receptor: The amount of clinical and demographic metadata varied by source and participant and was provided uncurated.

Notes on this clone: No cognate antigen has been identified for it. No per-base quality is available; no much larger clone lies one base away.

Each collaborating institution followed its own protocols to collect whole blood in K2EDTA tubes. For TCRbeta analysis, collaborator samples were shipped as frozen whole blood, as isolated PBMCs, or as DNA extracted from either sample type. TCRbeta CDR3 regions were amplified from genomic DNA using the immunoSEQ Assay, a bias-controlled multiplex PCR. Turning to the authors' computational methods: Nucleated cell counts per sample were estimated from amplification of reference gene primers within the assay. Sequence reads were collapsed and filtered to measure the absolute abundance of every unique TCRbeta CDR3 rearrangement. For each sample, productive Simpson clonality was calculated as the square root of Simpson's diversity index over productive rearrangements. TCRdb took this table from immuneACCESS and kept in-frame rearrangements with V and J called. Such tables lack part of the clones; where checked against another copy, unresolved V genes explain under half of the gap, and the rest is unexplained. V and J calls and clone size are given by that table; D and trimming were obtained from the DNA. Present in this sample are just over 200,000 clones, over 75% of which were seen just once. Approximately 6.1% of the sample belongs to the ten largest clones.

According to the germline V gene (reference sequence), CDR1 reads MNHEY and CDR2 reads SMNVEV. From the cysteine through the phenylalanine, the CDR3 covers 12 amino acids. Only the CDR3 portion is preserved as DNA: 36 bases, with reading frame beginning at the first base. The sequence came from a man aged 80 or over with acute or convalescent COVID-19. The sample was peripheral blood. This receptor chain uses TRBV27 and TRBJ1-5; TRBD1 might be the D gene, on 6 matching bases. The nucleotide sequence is TGTGAAACCAACAGGGGCAATCAGCCCCAGCATTTT. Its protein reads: CETNRGNQPQHF.